This T cell receptor (beta chain) stems from a study of response to subunit inactivated influenza vaccine. CDR1 and CDR2 from the germline V gene are SGHAT and FQNNGV. The CDR3 has 16 amino acids. V dropped 5 bases and J dropped 1 base, with 16 bases sitting between them. Only a few counts were recorded for this clonotype. As yet, its antigen is unknown. Study-wide points: It was the authors' suggestion that each seasonal influenza vaccination recruits few new T cells.

TCRdb reprocessed the RT-PCR reads with MiXCR, giving one entry per CDR3 protein. The sample holds hundreds of thousands of distinct CDR3 sequences, 16% seen once. The sequences come from CD4+ T cells sorted from PBMCs, collected roughly 24 months after vaccination. This receptor was taken from a man aged 50-75 years who received an inactivated influenza vaccine. This sequence joins TRBV11-2 and TRBJ2-3, with a tentative D call TRBD2 (6 bases). CDR3 DNA sequence: TGTGCCAGCAGCGTTAACGGGGGATCAGGCACAGATACGCAGTATTTT. This codes for CASSVNGGSGTDTQYF. Together with reference TRBV11-2 and TRBJ2-3, the CDR3 gives the full variable domain: EAGVAQSPRYKIIEKRQSVAFWCNPISGHATLYWYQQILGQGPKLLIQFQNNGVVDDSQLPKDRFSAERLKGVDSTLKIQPAKLEDSAVYLCASSVNGGSGTDTQYFGPGTRLTVL.